Below, 14 T cell receptor beta chains from the same sample are listed, as sequenced in a study of identifying expanded T cells in peripheral blood. Sequencing used immunoSEQ multiplex PCR; TCRdb keeps in-frame clones, though not all of them. The data contain some 81,000 clones, 80% to 90% of them singletons. The sequenced material came from blood. The source of these receptors is a person aged 18 to 70 in good health.

The chain combines TRBV5-6 with TRBJ2-5; D possibly corresponds to TRBD2 (5 bases). The CDR3 has 12 amino acids. V lost 0 bases and J lost 7, with 7 bases in between. CDR1 and CDR2 from the germline V gene are SGHDT and YYEEEE. This CDR3 reads CASSLGGLTQYF. CDR3 in DNA: TGTGCCAGCAGCTTGGGAGGGTTGACCCAGTACTTC.

J is TRBJ2-1 and V is TRBV9; the D gene is possibly TRBD2 (7 bases). Trimming took 7 bases from V and 7 from J, leaving 18 bases between them. CDR3 length: 14 residues. Germline V gene lookup returns CDR1 SGDLS and CDR2 YYNGEE. CDR3 in amino acids: CASSRYGGPNEQFF. In nucleotides, the CDR3 is TGTGCCAGCTCCAGATACGGGGGGCCAAATGAGCAGTTCTTC.

CDR3 sequence (DNA): TGCGCCAGCAGCTTGGCCTCGGGGAGCTCCTACAATGAGCAGTTCTTC. Translating gives CASSLASGSSYNEQFF. The chain is built from TRBV5-1 and TRBJ2-1; D is possibly TRBD2 (5 bases). CDR1 is SGHRS, CDR2 YFSETQ, per germline. The CDR3 has 16 amino acids. The V gene lost 0 bases and the J gene lost 0 bases, with 10 bases spanning the gap. Complete variable domain (other parts from reference TRBV5-1 and TRBJ2-1): KAGVTQTPRYLIKTRGQQVTLSCSPISGHRSVSWYQQTPGQGLQFLFEYFSETQRNKGNFPGRFSGRQFSNSRSEMNVSTLELGDSALYLCASSLASGSSYNEQFFGPGTRLTVL.

The V gene is TRBV7-3, the J gene TRBJ2-3, with a tentative D call TRBD2 (6 bases). The CDR3 runs 12 residues. Germline lookup yields CDR1 SGHTA and CDR2 FQGTGA. V was clipped by 5 bases and J by 8 bases, with 11 bases between them. CDR3 DNA: TGTGCCAGCAGCCCGGACTACGGTACGCAGTATTTT. Protein: CASSPDYGTQYF. Drawing the rest from reference TRBV7-3 and TRBJ2-3, the complete variable domain is GAGVSQTPSNKVTEKGKYVELRCDPISGHTALYWYRQSLGQGPEFLIYFQGTGAADDSGLPNDRFFAVRPEGSVSTLKIQRTERGDSAVYLCASSPDYGTQYFGPGTRLTVL.

The V gene is TRBV11-1, the J gene TRBJ2-1; 8 positions match TRBD2. Germline values: CDR1 SGHAT, CDR2 FQDESV (reference sequence). The V segment lost 6 bases and the J segment 4 bases; nucleotides outside the gene matches: 8. The CDR3 consists of 15 residues. DNA for the CDR3: TGTGCCAGCAGTTCCGGGACTAGGGGTTACAATGAGCAGTTCTTC. This codes for CASSSGTRGYNEQFF.

The V and J genes are TRBV9 and TRBJ2-7, with 9 bases aligning to TRBD2. The germline CDR1 and CDR2 sequences are SGDLS and YYNGEE. With V trimmed by 3 bases and J by 2 bases, 3 bases remained unmatched. The CDR3 length is 14 residues. CDR3 protein: CASSAAGGPYEQYF. CDR3 DNA sequence: TGTGCCAGCAGCGCAGCGGGAGGACCCTACGAGCAGTACTTC.

The V and J genes are TRBV19 and TRBJ2-5; D is undetermined. CDR1 is LNHDA and CDR2 is SQIVND in the germline V gene (reference sequence). CDR3 length equals 13 residues. V lost 3 bases, J lost 4 bases, and 9 bases lay in between. The CDR3 nucleotides read TGTGCCAGTAGTATGAGCTACGGAGAGACCCAGTACTTC. This encodes CASSMSYGETQYF.

The chain has TRBV6-4 and TRBJ2-5; TRBD2 aligns across 11 bases. With 4 bases clipped from V and 5 bases from J, the junction kept 12 bases outside the gene matches. Germline CDR1 is MRHNA and CDR2 is SNTAGT. The CDR3 length is 17 residues. The CDR3 reads CASSVFAGLAVGETQYF. The CDR3 nucleotides read TGTGCCAGCAGTGTTTTCGCGGGACTAGCGGTAGGGGAGACCCAGTACTTC.

This chain connects TRBV4-3 to TRBJ2-1, with D possibly TRBD2 on 6 matching bases. Germline V gives CDR1 LGHNA, CDR2 YSLEER. The CDR3 sequence is 13 residues long. V lost 0 bases and J lost 10, with 10 bases in between. CDR3 in DNA: TGCGCCAGCAGCCAAGAGGCGGGGAACGAGCAGTTCTTC. The encoded protein is CASSQEAGNEQFF.

This rearrangement joins TRBV6-1 to TRBJ2-5, with D unresolved. CDR1 is MNHNS, CDR2 SASEGT, per germline. Trimming took off 5 bases at V and 3 bases at J, with 16 bases between the two ends. The CDR3 covers 15 residues. CDR3 sequence reads: CASSPPRAQEETQYF. DNA of the CDR3: TGTGCCAGCAGTCCCCCTCGAGCGCAGGAAGAGACCCAGTACTTC.

The V call is TRBV7-2, the J call TRBJ2-7; tentatively, D is TRBD1 (6 bases). Looked up from germline, CDR1 is SGHTA and CDR2 is FQGNSA. V shed 3 bases and J shed 6 bases, with 15 bases lying between them. The CDR3 is 14 residues long. CDR3 nucleotide sequence: TGTGCCAGCAGCTTCAACGACCGGGACACCGAGCAGTACTTC. It encodes CASSFNDRDTEQYF. Variable domain in full (rest from reference TRBV7-2 and TRBJ2-7): GAGVSQSPSNKVTEKGKDVELRCDPISGHTALYWYRQSLGQGLEFLIYFQGNSAPDKSGLPSDRFSAERTGGSVSTLTIQRTQQEDSAVYLCASSFNDRDTEQYFGPGTRLTVT.

The chain couples TRBV7-9 to TRBJ2-5, with 7 bases lining up with TRBD1. Germline CDR1 SEHNR, CDR2 FQNEAQ (reference sequence). The CDR3 is 15 residues long. Trimming at V came to 1 base and at J to 4 bases, leaving 6 bases not matched to a gene. CDR3 nucleotide sequence: TGTGCCAGCAGCTTAGACAGGGGATTTGGAGAGACCCAGTACTTC. Residues: CASSLDRGFGETQYF.

This clone was detected only once. The chain combines TRBV28 with TRBJ2-1; TRBD2 might be the D (6 bases). This CDR3 has 14 residues. The V end lost 9 bases, the J end lost 1 base, and 13 bases lay between the germline ends. Per the germline V gene, CDR1 is MDHEN and CDR2 is SYDVKM. The CDR3 sequence is CASERAGSYNEQFF. The CDR3 bases are TGTGCCAGTGAGCGGGCTGGATCCTACAATGAGCAGTTCTTC.

The chain recombines TRBV7-2 with TRBJ2-3; D unresolved. This CDR3 comprises 16 residues. Per the germline V gene, CDR1 is SGHTA and CDR2 is FQGNSA. Trimming cost V 1 base and J 0 bases, with 11 bases left between them. CDR3 sequence: CASSLVAQASTDTQYF. In nucleotides, the CDR3 is TGTGCCAGCAGCTTAGTGGCACAAGCTAGCACAGATACGCAGTATTTT.